This entry lists 32 T cell receptor beta chains sequenced from one sample in a study of blood T cell repertoires in COVID-19. Assay: immunoSEQ multiplex PCR; the TCRdb copy retains only in-frame clones and omits some. The sample records fewer than 350,000 clones, roughly 90% being singletons. Sequenced sample: PBMCs or T cells enriched from blood (not recorded which). All receptors come from a woman between 25 and 40 years old who had been exposed to COVID-19.

The rearrangement links TRBV18 to TRBJ1-6; 8 positions match TRBD1. Losses at the gene ends were 4 bases for V and 10 bases for J; bases not matched to a gene: 9. This CDR3 region has 15 residues. Germline CDR1 is KGHSH and CDR2 is LQKENI. The CDR3 reads CASSREAGGRSPLHF. The DNA for the CDR3 is TGTGCCAGCTCACGCGAGGCAGGGGGCCGATCACCCCTCCACTTT.

V and J are TRBV5-4 and TRBJ1-4; D might be TRBD1 (6 bases). Germline V gene data show CDR1 as SGHNT and CDR2 as YYREEE (reference sequence). The V gene lost 3 bases and the J gene lost 5 bases, with 23 bases spanning the gap. The CDR3 is 18 residues long. CDR3 region: CASSSATSGQTNNEKLFF. CDR3 DNA: TGTGCCAGCAGCTCGGCGACCTCGGGACAAACCAACAATGAAAAACTGTTTTTT.

On this clone: Other DNA sequences in the same sample also yield this CDR3. The gene calls are TRBV7-2 and TRBJ1-5; D is perhaps TRBD1 (5 bases). The CDR3 has 13 amino acids. Trimming pared 2 bases from V and 5 bases from J, leaving 7 bases between. The germline V gene encodes CDR1 SGHTA and CDR2 FQGNSA. The CDR3 region has the DNA TGTGCCAGCAGCTTAAGGGGTGATCAGCCCCAGCATTTT. Its translation: CASSLRGDQPQHF.

The gene calls are TRBV15 and TRBJ2-7; maybe TRBD1 (5 bases). From germline, CDR1 is LNHNV and CDR2 YYDKDF (reference sequence). The CDR3 is 16 residues long. Between the trimmed V and J ends, which lost 4 bases and 0 bases, there was a span of 16 bases. The CDR3 DNA reads as TGTGCCACCAGCACCCCGGACACGGCCGGCTCCTACGAGCAGTACTTC. Its protein product is CATSTPDTAGSYEQYF.

Here the CDR3 DNA reads TGTGCCTGGAGCTACCAAACCCCCTACGAGCAGTACTTC. It is translated as CAWSYQTPYEQYF. The rearrangement uses TRBV30 and TRBJ2-7; unclear D gene. Trimming pared 3 bases from V and 2 bases from J, leaving 11 bases between. The germline V gene has CDR1 GTSNPN and CDR2 SVGIG (reference sequence). This CDR3 is 13 amino acids long.

This clone has a single count. This CDR3 is CARGENNEQFF. DNA of the CDR3: TGTGCCAGAGGTGAGAACAATGAGCAGTTCTTC. The gene calls are TRBV5-3 and TRBJ2-1; D is ambiguous. TRBV5-3 has ORF status, its function being uncertain. Trimming stripped 7 bases from V and 5 bases from J, with 7 bases between. The CDR3 spans 11 residues.

CDR3 sequence: CASSLAESIAVYQETQYF. The CDR3 DNA reads as TGTGCCAGCAGCTTAGCGGAGTCGATAGCGGTATACCAAGAGACCCAGTACTTC. The chain has TRBV11-3 and TRBJ2-5; D perhaps matches TRBD2 (6 bases). The CDR3 is 18 amino acids. V lost 1 base and J 0 bases, leaving 18 bases between the germline ends. CDR1 and CDR2 (germline): SGHNT, YENEEA.

The chain couples TRBV28 to TRBJ2-4, with D maybe TRBD2 (6 bases). CDR3 length equals 14 residues. V was shortened by 6 bases and J by 1 base, with 10 bases between the two germline ends. CDR1 is MDHEN, CDR2 SYDVKM, per germline. CDR3 DNA sequence: TGTGCCAGCAGGAATGGGGGGGCCAAAAACATTCAGTACTTC. Protein product: CASRNGGAKNIQYF.

The V and J genes are TRBV28 and TRBJ1-4; the D gene is possibly TRBD1 (5 bases). CDR1 is MDHEN and CDR2 is SYDVKM in the germline V gene. The CDR3 consists of 14 residues. Trimming left V 3 bases short and J 3 bases short, with 8 bases between. The DNA for the CDR3 is TGTGCCAGCAGTTTTAGGGGCCCTAATGAAAAACTGTTTTTT. The encoded protein is CASSFRGPNEKLFF.

This clone is a singleton in its sample. Other DNA sequences in this sample translate to the same CDR3. The CDR3 sequence is CASGQYYEQYF. The CDR3 nucleotides read TGTGCCAGCGGACAGTATTACGAGCAGTACTTC. The genes are TRBV27 and TRBJ2-7, with D possibly being TRBD1 (6 bases). The germline V gene encodes CDR1 MNHEY and CDR2 SMNVEV (reference sequence). Trimming stripped 8 bases from V and 4 bases from J, with 9 bases between. This CDR3 has 11 residues.

The chain is built from TRBV3-1 (or the pseudogene TRBV3-2) and TRBJ2-3, with a weak D call TRBD2 (6 bases). CDR3 length: 15 residues. The V gene's germline CDR1 is LGHDT and CDR2 YNNKEL (reference sequence). V was pared by 1 base and J by 2 bases, with 10 bases between. The CDR3 spells CASSQGPSDTDTQYF. Here the CDR3 DNA reads TGTGCCAGCAGCCAAGGTCCTAGCGACACAGATACGCAGTATTTT.

To note about this clone: This sample includes further DNA sequences coding for the same CDR3. V and J are TRBV6-4 and TRBJ1-1, with unresolved D. The ends were cut back, 4 bases at V and 0 bases at J, with 6 bases in the middle. Per germline, CDR1 MRHNA and CDR2 SNTAGT. The CDR3 length is 13 residues. In DNA, the CDR3 is TGTGCCAGCAGTGCGGGGATGAACACTGAAGCTTTCTTT. Translation: CASSAGMNTEAFF.

V and J are TRBV6-5 and TRBJ2-6, with TRBD2 as a possible D gene (7 bases). Germline lookup yields CDR1 MNHEY and CDR2 SVGAGI. The V end was cut by 6 bases, the J end by 4 bases, with 13 bases between. This CDR3 contains 15 residues. The CDR3 DNA is TGTGCCAGCAGCTCCGGGGGGCTAGGGGCCAACGTCCTGACTTTC. Translating gives CASSSGGLGANVLTF.

The V gene is TRBV6-1, the J gene TRBJ2-6, with 9 bases identical to TRBD1. V was pared by 2 bases and J by 2 bases, with 10 bases of the junction left unmatched. The CDR3 sequence is 19 residues long. Germline CDR1 MNHNS, CDR2 SASEGT. The CDR3 protein is CASSERGVDRGAGANVLTF. CDR3 sequence (DNA): TGTGCCAGCAGTGAAAGGGGTGTGGACAGGGGAGCTGGGGCCAACGTCCTGACTTTC.

The chain couples TRBV24-1 to TRBJ1-2, with a possible D match to TRBD1 (6 bases). V dropped 3 bases and J dropped 4 bases, with 20 bases sitting between them. This CDR3 region has 17 residues. Germline V gene sequence: CDR1 KGHDR, CDR2 SFDVKD. This CDR3 reads CATSDHGQPFTPYGYTF. The CDR3 region has the DNA TGTGCCACCAGTGATCACGGACAGCCTTTCACCCCCTATGGCTACACCTTC.

This sequence joins TRBV29-1 and TRBJ1-2; no clear D gene. Looked up from germline, CDR1 is SQVTM and CDR2 is ANQGSEA. Trimming took off 3 bases at V and 4 bases at J, with 9 bases between the two ends. The CDR3 sequence is 12 residues long. CDR3 in DNA: TGCAGCGTTGACTGGGGAGCCTATGGCTACACCTTC. It encodes CSVDWGAYGYTF.

The chain joins TRBV28 to TRBJ2-1; 9 bases map to TRBD2. V trimming: 3 bases; J trimming: 5 bases; junction bases outside the gene matches: 8. The CDR3 is 16 residues long. The germline V gene encodes CDR1 MDHEN and CDR2 SYDVKM. CDR3 in DNA: TGTGCCAGCAGTTTCCGGGGACTAGCTGTGGACAATGAGCAGTTCTTC. Its translation: CASSFRGLAVDNEQFF.

This clone was picked up a small number of times. The genes are TRBV19 and TRBJ2-2; 7 bases are shared with TRBD2. Per germline, CDR1 LNHDA and CDR2 SQIVND (reference sequence). After removal of 4 bases from V and 5 bases from J, the junction contained 7 bases not matched to a gene. This CDR3 has 15 amino acids. CDR3 protein: CASSNGGRQTGELFF. The DNA for the CDR3 is TGTGCCAGTAGTAACGGCGGGAGACAAACCGGGGAGCTGTTTTTT.

This chain joins TRBV6-5 and TRBJ2-7; 10 bases fit TRBD1. Unmatched junction bases numbered 10, after V lost 6 bases and J lost 5 bases. The CDR3 is 15 residues long. Germline CDR1 reads MNHEY; CDR2 reads SVGAGI. CDR3 amino acids: CASRDRDRGFHEQYF. The CDR3 bases are TGTGCCAGCAGGGACCGGGACAGGGGATTCCACGAGCAGTACTTC.

J is TRBJ1-5 and V is TRBV27, with D possibly matching TRBD1 (5 bases). The CDR3 contains 14 residues. Deletions cut 3 bases from V and 3 bases from J, with 9 bases between. Germline CDR1 MNHEY, CDR2 SMNVEV (reference sequence). CDR3 nucleotides: TGTGCCAGCAGTTTCCCAGGGTCCAATCAGCCCCAGCATTTT. Protein: CASSFPGSNQPQHF.

The chain links TRBV27 to TRBJ1-6; D remains unclear. This CDR3 spans 14 amino acids. CDR1 is MNHEY, CDR2 SMNVEV, per germline (reference sequence). V lost 7 bases and J 6 bases, leaving 13 bases between the germline ends. This CDR3 reads CASTHEGSNSPLHF. CDR3 nucleotides: TGTGCCAGCACCCACGAGGGTTCTAATTCACCCCTCCACTTT.

The V gene is TRBV18, the J gene TRBJ2-1, with D perhaps TRBD2 (5 bases). The CDR3 is made up of 15 amino acids. Germline V gene sequence: CDR1 KGHSH, CDR2 LQKENI. V dropped 3 bases and J dropped 8 bases, with 17 bases sitting between them. CDR3 sequence reads: CASSPAASPPHEQFF. The CDR3 region has the DNA TGTGCCAGCTCACCGGCGGCTAGCCCCCCACATGAGCAGTTCTTC.

This clone was seen only a few times. The genes are TRBV11-2 and TRBJ2-7; 8 bases are shared with TRBD1. After removal of 0 bases from V and 3 bases from J, the junction contained 1 base not matched to a gene. This CDR3 contains 14 residues. The V gene's germline CDR1 is SGHAT and CDR2 FQNNGV. Here the CDR3 DNA reads TGTGCCAGCAGCTTAGACAGGGGGCGCTACGAGCAGTACTTC. Its translation is CASSLDRGRYEQYF.

This clone appeared a few times. This chain uses TRBV7-3 with TRBJ2-2, with TRBD2 matching over 10 bases. Germline CDR1 SGHTA, CDR2 FQGTGA. This CDR3 is built from 16 residues. J lost 4 bases, V lost 5 bases, and 7 bases had no gene match. CDR3 sequence reads: CASSPQTSGRTGELFF. CDR3 nucleotide sequence: TGTGCCAGCAGCCCCCAGACTAGCGGGCGCACCGGGGAGCTGTTTTTT.

This clone was counted only a few times. CDR3: CASHEGGPYGYTF. Here the CDR3 DNA reads TGTGCCAGCCACGAAGGAGGCCCCTATGGCTACACCTTC. The J gene is TRBJ1-2, the V gene TRBV28; D unclear. The CDR3 length is 13 residues. CDR1 MDHEN and CDR2 SYDVKM come from the germline V gene. With 8 bases removed from V and 4 bases from J, the gap between germline ends came to 14 bases.

The chain has TRBV28 and TRBJ1-5; TRBD1 matches 8 bases. The CDR3 has 16 amino acids. In germline, CDR1 is MDHEN, CDR2 SYDVKM. The junction had 13 bases not matched to a gene; V was cut back by 8 bases and J by 4 bases. The CDR3 DNA follows: TGTGCCAGCTCCCGTTCAGGGACAGGATATAATCAGCCCCAGCATTTT. This encodes CASSRSGTGYNQPQHF.

V is TRBV10-3 and J is TRBJ2-1; 10 nucleotides line up with TRBD1. There are 14 residues in the CDR3. J lost 5 bases, V lost 10 bases, and 8 bases had no gene match. CDR1 and CDR2 from the germline V gene are ENHRY and SYGVKD. CDR3 residues: CASSTGTGDNEQFF. The CDR3 DNA sequence: TGTGCCAGTTCGACGGGGACAGGGGACAATGAGCAGTTCTTC.

The chain uses TRBV5-1 and TRBJ1-2, with a possible D match to TRBD1 (5 bases). This CDR3 spans 15 amino acids. Trimming cost V 6 bases and J 8 bases, with 23 bases left between them. Germline V gives CDR1 SGHRS, CDR2 YFSETQ. The chain's CDR3 is CASNPEGTLIRGYTF. In DNA form, the CDR3 reads TGCGCCAGCAACCCGGAGGGGACTCTGATCCGGGGCTACACCTTC.

This chain connects TRBV12-3 or TRBV12-4 to TRBJ2-1; D possibly corresponds to TRBD1 (6 bases). V was cut by 5 bases and J by 11 bases, with 10 bases left in between. The length of the CDR3 is 11 residues. The CDR3: CASSNRDQQFF. CDR3 nucleotides: TGTGCCAGCAGTAACAGGGATCAGCAGTTCTTC.

The chain links TRBV10-3 to TRBJ1-3; a weak D match, TRBD1 (6 bases). This CDR3 region has 15 residues. Germline V CDR1 and CDR2: ENHRY, SYGVKD. Trimming took off 4 bases at V and 0 bases at J, with 10 bases between the two ends. This CDR3 is CAISVWTASGNTIYF. The CDR3 region has the DNA TGTGCCATCAGTGTCTGGACAGCCTCTGGAAACACCATATATTTT.

The gene calls are TRBV10-3 and TRBJ2-7; TRBD2 aligns across 9 bases. The CDR3 consists of 15 residues. The ends lost 6 bases at V and 0 bases at J; junction bases unmatched: 6. The germline V gene has CDR1 ENHRY and CDR2 SYGVKD. The CDR3 spells CAIRGGLAHSYEQYF. CDR3 coding DNA: TGTGCCATCAGGGGGGGACTAGCCCACTCCTACGAGCAGTACTTC.

This rearrangement joins TRBV10-3 to TRBJ2-1; 8 positions agree with TRBD1. CDR1 is ENHRY, CDR2 SYGVKD, per germline. The junction had 8 bases not matched to a gene; V was cut back by 7 bases and J by 6 bases. The CDR3 is made up of 14 amino acids. Written as DNA, the CDR3 is TGTGCCATCAACCGAGGACAGGGATCCAATGAGCAGTTCTTC. Amino acids: CAINRGQGSNEQFF.